This T cell receptor (beta chain) was recovered during a study of a mutant IDH1 vaccine in newly diagnosed glioma. Study background: Vaccines began 4-6 weeks after radiotherapy alone, or with temozolomide cycles. It was radiotherapy, temozolomide, or both that patients received previously, with most receiving both.

The time point is: week 35, safety follow-up. Topical imiquimod accompanied each vaccine dose, which consisted of 300 ug of mutant IDH1 20-mer peptide. New WHO grade 3 or 4 IDH1-mutant, ATRX-lost astrocytomas were present in all donors. Germline CDR1 reads MGHRA; CDR2 reads YSYEKL. V lost 0 bases to trimming and J lost 10 bases; unmatched junction nucleotides: 5. The CDR3 loop spans 16 amino acids. This clone occurred a few times. Its matching antigen is unknown. Data came from immunoSEQ multiplex PCR; TCRdb stores just in-frame clones and leaves some out. This table has approximately 50,000 clones, roughly 91% appearing once.

The sequencing used PBMCs, collected from a glioma patient whose treatment included an IDH1 peptide vaccine. This chain uses TRBV4-1 with TRBJ2-1, with 14 nucleotides matching TRBD2. The clonotype comes from a woman in her thirties or forties with glioma. CDR3 in amino acids: CASSQERLAGGREQFF. In DNA form, the CDR3 reads TGCGCCAGCAGCCAAGAGAGACTAGCGGGGGGGCGGGAGCAGTTCTTC.